These T cell receptor beta chains were read from a single sample in a study of T cells in Graves' hyperthyroidism and ophthalmopathy. MiXCR, applied by TCRdb to the multiplex PCR reads, yields one record per CDR3 protein. This table holds under 350,000 distinct CDR3 sequences, less than 30% found once. The source material was blood. The receptors come from a man between 40 and 49 years old with Graves' hyperthyroidism that later progressed to Graves' ophthalmopathy. Each CDR3 is given with its conserved first and last residue. D genes are given only for firm matches. The listing skips clone size in some rows; elsewhere it reads once, few, many or a size class.

j_call: TRBJ2-7
clone_size: few
d_call: TRBD2
v_call: TRBV6-5
cdr3_nt: TGTGCCAGCAGTTACCTTGGACTAGCGGGATTCTACGAGCAGTACTTC
cdr3_aa: CASSYLGLAGFYEQYF

j_call: TRBJ2-5
clone_size: many
d_call: NA
v_call: TRBV30
cdr3_nt: TGTGCCTGGAACCCAGTCTCGAGGAGGGAGACCCAGTACTTC
cdr3_aa: CAWNPVSRRETQYF

j_call: TRBJ1-1
clone_size: NA
d_call: NA
v_call: TRBV30
cdr3_nt: TGTGCCTGGAGTGTCCTCAAAAGTCCAGGGGTTGATGCTTTCTTT
cdr3_aa: CAWSVLKSPGVDAFF

j_call: TRBJ2-5
clone_size: NA
d_call: TRBD2
v_call: TRBV12-3/TRBV12-4
cdr3_nt: TGTGCCAGCAGTTTTGGGGGGGTGAGAGAAGAGACCCAGTACTTC
cdr3_aa: CASSFGGVREETQYF

j_call: TRBJ1-3
clone_size: many
d_call: TRBD1
v_call: TRBV9
cdr3_nt: TGTGCCAGCAGCGCGGGGACAGGGCTATCCGGAAACACCATATATTTT
cdr3_aa: CASSAGTGLSGNTIYF

j_call: TRBJ1-5
clone_size: many
d_call: TRBD1
v_call: TRBV20-1
cdr3_nt: TGCAGTGCTAGACGACAGGGACAAAATCAGCCCCAGCATTTT
cdr3_aa: CSARRQGQNQPQHF

j_call: TRBJ2-7
clone_size: NA
d_call: NA
v_call: TRBV7-2
cdr3_nt: TGTGCCAGCGCACTAAGCCGTTCCTACGAGCAGTACTTC
cdr3_aa: CASALSRSYEQYF

j_call: TRBJ1-5
clone_size: many
d_call: NA
v_call: TRBV19
cdr3_nt: TGTGCCAGTAGTATAGTAGCTGCCGCGGGCAATCAGCCCCAGCATTTT
cdr3_aa: CASSIVAAAGNQPQHF

j_call: TRBJ1-1
clone_size: many
d_call: NA
v_call: TRBV3-1
cdr3_nt: TGTGCCAGCAGCCAAGGGGCCTTAGGGAACACTGAAGCTTTCTTT
cdr3_aa: CASSQGALGNTEAFF

j_call: TRBJ2-2
clone_size: many
d_call: NA
v_call: TRBV20-1
cdr3_nt: TGCAGTGCTAGAACCTACTATACCGGGGAGCTGTTTTTT
cdr3_aa: CSARTYYTGELFF

j_call: TRBJ1-2
clone_size: many
d_call: TRBD1
v_call: TRBV6-4
cdr3_nt: TGTGCCAGCACCGACAGGGACGGTGGCAATGTCGGGCGCGGCTACACCTTC
cdr3_aa: CASTDRDGGNVGRGYTF

j_call: TRBJ2-7
clone_size: once
d_call: NA
v_call: TRBV28
cdr3_nt: TGTGCCAGCAGCCAGACGGTGGAGGGTAACGAGCAGTACTTC
cdr3_aa: CASSQTVEGNEQYF

j_call: TRBJ1-1
clone_size: NA
d_call: NA
v_call: TRBV12-3/TRBV12-4
cdr3_nt: TGTGCCAGCAGTTTTCGGGGGTACAACACTGAAGCTTTCTTT
cdr3_aa: CASSFRGYNTEAFF

j_call: TRBJ1-5
clone_size: many
d_call: NA
v_call: TRBV2
cdr3_nt: TGTGCCAGCAGTGAAGAGGGAGGACAGCCCCAGCATTTT
cdr3_aa: CASSEEGGQPQHF

j_call: TRBJ1-2
clone_size: NA
d_call: NA
v_call: TRBV30
cdr3_nt: TGTGCCTGGAATCTGGGCCGTGGTGGCTACACCTTC
cdr3_aa: CAWNLGRGGYTF

j_call: TRBJ2-7
clone_size: many
d_call: NA
v_call: TRBV20-1
cdr3_nt: TGCAGTGCTAGCTGGGGGAGCGCCTACGAGCAGTACTTC
cdr3_aa: CSASWGSAYEQYF

j_call: TRBJ2-5
clone_size: NA
d_call: TRBD2
v_call: TRBV11-1
cdr3_nt: TGTGCCAGCACCCTAGCGGTAACACAAGAGACCCAGTACTTC
cdr3_aa: CASTLAVTQETQYF

j_call: TRBJ2-5
clone_size: few
d_call: TRBD2
v_call: TRBV7-2
cdr3_nt: TGTGCCACCGAAACTAGCGGGACTCAAGAGACCCAGTACTTC
cdr3_aa: CATETSGTQETQYF

j_call: TRBJ2-7
clone_size: many
d_call: TRBD1
v_call: TRBV29-1
cdr3_nt: TGCAGCGTGACAGGGCAAACCTACGAGCAGTACTTC
cdr3_aa: CSVTGQTYEQYF

j_call: TRBJ2-2
clone_size: many
d_call: TRBD1
v_call: TRBV12-3/TRBV12-4
cdr3_nt: TGTGCCAGCAGTCGGACAGGGGGCCTTGCGGGCGTCACCGGGGAGCTGTTTTTT
cdr3_aa: CASSRTGGLAGVTGELFF